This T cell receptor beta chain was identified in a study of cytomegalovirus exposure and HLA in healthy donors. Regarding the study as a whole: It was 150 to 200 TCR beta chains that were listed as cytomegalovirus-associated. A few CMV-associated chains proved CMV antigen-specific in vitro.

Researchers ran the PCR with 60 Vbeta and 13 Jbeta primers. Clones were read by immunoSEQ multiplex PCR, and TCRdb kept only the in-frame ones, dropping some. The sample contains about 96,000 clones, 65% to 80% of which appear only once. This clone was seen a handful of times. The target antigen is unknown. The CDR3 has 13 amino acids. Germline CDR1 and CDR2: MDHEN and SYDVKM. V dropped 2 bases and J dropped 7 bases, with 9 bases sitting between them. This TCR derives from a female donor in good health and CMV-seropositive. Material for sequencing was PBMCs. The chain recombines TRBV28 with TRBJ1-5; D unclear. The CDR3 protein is CASSLRGVQPQHF. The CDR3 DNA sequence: TGTGCCAGCAGTTTACGAGGTGTACAGCCCCAGCATTTT.